The 2 T cell receptor beta chains listed next were all sequenced from one sample in a study of blood T cell repertoires in COVID-19. Only in-frame clones appear in the TCRdb table, and some are missing; sequencing was by immunoSEQ multiplex PCR. The sample contains roughly 180,000 clones, 82% of which appear only once. Sequencing was carried out using PBMCs or T cells enriched from blood (not recorded which). These receptors all come from a man in his fifties who had recovered from COVID-19.

The chain is built from TRBV11-3 and TRBJ2-1, with TRBD2 matching over 10 bases. J gave up 7 bases and V 1 base, and 13 bases lay outside the gene matches. CDR1 is SGHNT, CDR2 YENEEA, per germline. The CDR3 covers 18 residues. The CDR3 loop is CASSLGISLAGEGNEQFF. The CDR3 DNA is TGTGCCAGCAGCTTAGGGATATCCCTAGCGGGAGAGGGGAATGAGCAGTTCTTC.

The rearrangement joins TRBV27 to TRBJ2-5; a weak D match, TRBD1 (6 bases). V lost 5 bases and J lost 4, with 17 bases in between. Germline CDR1 is MNHEY and CDR2 is SMNVEV (reference sequence). This CDR3 region has 15 residues. The CDR3 reads CASSPRTEGVETQYF. CDR3 bases: TGTGCCAGCAGTCCAAGGACAGAAGGTGTAGAGACCCAGTACTTC.